This TCR beta chain was obtained from a study of spatial heterogeneity in lung cancer. TCRdb ran MiXCR on the 5' RACE reads and lists one entry per CDR3 protein. The table records some 87,000 distinct CDR3 sequences, around 9% of them present only once. Germline-derived CDR1 and CDR2 are MGHRA and YSYEKL. The CDR3 has 14 amino acids. V was shortened by 4 bases and J by 2 bases, with 12 bases between the two germline ends. This clonotype was seen at least ten times. Its antigen is unknown. Described time point: sample taken at primary tumor resection. Unsorted tumor, nontumor lung tissue or cryopreserved PBMC supplied the whole RNA. Findings and limits, study-wide: Whereas they appeared in blood less at follow-up, ubiquitous expanded tumor TCRs appeared there more at resection.

The clonotype was recovered from a male donor with early-stage non-small cell lung cancer. Specimen: PBMCs, collected at surgery. The chain couples TRBV4-1 to TRBJ2-7; D may be TRBD2 (6 bases). CDR3 DNA sequence: TGCGCCAGCAGCCGCGGACCGGGAGCCTACGAGCAGTACTTC. Translated: CASSRGPGAYEQYF.